Below, 13 T cell receptor beta chains from the same sample are listed, as sequenced in a study of blood T cell repertoires in COVID-19. Generated by immunoSEQ multiplex PCR, the TCRdb table keeps only in-frame clones and is missing some. The sample shows under 200,000 clones, approximately 83% of them seen only once. The sample taken for sequencing was peripheral blood. These receptors all come from a woman aged 60-75 years with acute or convalescent COVID-19.

The chain carries TRBV7-2 and TRBJ2-2; D is uncertain. The CDR3 length is 13 residues. Germline assignment: CDR1 SGHTA and CDR2 FQGNSA. Trimming pared 5 bases from V and 9 bases from J, leaving 13 bases between. In nucleotides, the CDR3 is TGTGCCAGCAGCCCCCACAGCCCTAGGGAGCTGTTTTTT. Translation gives CASSPHSPRELFF.

The rearrangement uses TRBV28 and TRBJ2-2; tentatively, D is TRBD1 (5 bases). Germline assignment: CDR1 MDHEN and CDR2 SYDVKM. The CDR3 sequence is 17 residues long. Trimming removed 5 bases at V and 0 bases at J, with 16 bases between. The chain's CDR3 is CASSIPSPGPNTGELFF. For the CDR3, the DNA is TGTGCCAGCAGTATTCCCAGTCCAGGGCCGAACACCGGGGAGCTGTTTTTT.

V is TRBV5-8 and J is TRBJ1-5; D remains unclear. Trimming removed 0 bases at V and 6 bases at J, with 10 bases between. The length of the CDR3 is 14 residues. CDR1 is SGHTS, CDR2 YDEGEE, per germline. The DNA of the CDR3 is TGTGCCAGCAGCTTGGACCGGAGGCTTCAGCCCCAGCATTTT. Residues: CASSLDRRLQPQHF.

The gene calls are TRBV5-1 and TRBJ2-2; 7 bases fit TRBD2. This CDR3 region has 16 residues. Unmatched junction bases numbered 5, after V lost 0 bases and J lost 3 bases. Germline V CDR1 and CDR2: SGHRS, YFSETQ. CDR3 nucleotide sequence: TGCGCCAGCAGCTTGGCCGTGGGAGGGGACACCGGGGAGCTGTTTTTT. It yields the protein CASSLAVGGDTGELFF.

The chain couples TRBV5-4 to TRBJ2-2; unclear D gene. Germline V CDR1 and CDR2: SGHNT, YYREEE (reference sequence). The germline V and J ends were trimmed by 4 bases and 2 bases, with 6 bases remaining between them. CDR3 length equals 13 residues. The DNA of the CDR3 is TGTGCCAGCAGCCGTTTCAACACCGGGGAGCTGTTTTTT. As protein: CASSRFNTGELFF.

The chain couples TRBV6-5 to TRBJ1-5; a possible D gene is TRBD1 (6 bases). CDR1 and CDR2 from the germline V gene are MNHEY and SVGAGI. CDR3 length: 14 amino acids. Trimming removed 6 bases from V and 8 bases from J, with 17 bases in between. CDR3 sequence reads: CASSPGGGRKPQHF. The DNA of the CDR3 is TGTGCCAGCAGCCCGGGGGGGGGCAGGAAGCCCCAGCATTTT.

The chain couples TRBV7-9 to TRBJ2-7; TRBD1 matches at 7 bases. Germline CDR1 is SEHNR and CDR2 is FQNEAQ (reference sequence). Trimming removed 5 bases from V and 6 bases from J; junction bases left unmatched: 7. The CDR3 has 13 amino acids. CDR3 nucleotide sequence: TGTGCCAGCAGCGTGACAGGGATCGGCGAGCAGTACTTC. It codes for CASSVTGIGEQYF.

The chain links TRBV3-1 (or the pseudogene TRBV3-2) to TRBJ2-2, with TRBD1 matching over 9 bases. Trimming cost V 1 base and J 8 bases; bases outside gene matches: 11. From germline, CDR1 is LGHDT and CDR2 YNNKEL (reference sequence). The CDR3 is 17 residues long. In nucleotides, the CDR3 is TGTGCCAGCAGCCAAGGACCGGGACAGGGCGCGCCGGGGGAGCTGTTTTTT. It translates to CASSQGPGQGAPGELFF.

The chain employs TRBV9 and TRBJ2-5; no definite D call. The CDR3 spans 14 residues. Germline CDR1 is SGDLS and CDR2 is YYNGEE. Trimming removed 0 bases from V and 0 bases from J, with 6 bases in between. CDR3 amino acids: CASSVGGNQETQYF. In DNA form, the CDR3 reads TGTGCCAGCAGCGTAGGCGGCAACCAAGAGACCCAGTACTTC.

The gene calls are TRBV5-8 and TRBJ2-3; possible D gene TRBD2, 6 bases. Germline V lookup: CDR1 SGHTS, CDR2 YDEGEE. Trimming left V 2 bases short and J 3 bases short, with 13 bases between. CDR3 size: 15 residues. This chain's CDR3 is CASSFITGGTDTQYF. The DNA of the CDR3 is TGTGCCAGCAGCTTTATAACAGGAGGGACAGATACGCAGTATTTT.

The V call is TRBV6-6, the J call TRBJ2-5; no reliable D call. Germline V gene lookup returns CDR1 MNHNY and CDR2 SVGAGI (reference sequence). The CDR3 is made up of 11 amino acids. V lost 7 bases, J lost 5 bases, and 8 bases lay in between. In DNA, the CDR3 is TGTGCCAGCATGGTTAGTGAGACCCAGTACTTC. Its translation: CASMVSETQYF.

The chain is built from TRBV10-1 and TRBJ1-1; possible D gene TRBD1, 5 bases. The germline V gene encodes CDR1 WNHNN and CDR2 SYGVQD (reference sequence). The CDR3 is 14 amino acids. V lost 3 bases, J lost 1 base, and 9 bases lay in between. The CDR3 sequence: CASSDPGSNTEAFF. The CDR3 DNA is TGCGCCAGCAGTGACCCAGGGTCGAACACTGAAGCTTTCTTT.

Concerning this clone: A read error may account for a junction end that differs from germline. J is TRBJ2-3 and V is TRBV4-2; D might be TRBD2 (6 bases). CDR1 is LGHNA, CDR2 YNFKEQ, per germline. The CDR3 is 12 residues long. The CDR3 nucleotides read TGTGCCAGCAGCCAAGACCGGGACTCCCGAAATTTT. It translates to CASSQDRDSRNF.